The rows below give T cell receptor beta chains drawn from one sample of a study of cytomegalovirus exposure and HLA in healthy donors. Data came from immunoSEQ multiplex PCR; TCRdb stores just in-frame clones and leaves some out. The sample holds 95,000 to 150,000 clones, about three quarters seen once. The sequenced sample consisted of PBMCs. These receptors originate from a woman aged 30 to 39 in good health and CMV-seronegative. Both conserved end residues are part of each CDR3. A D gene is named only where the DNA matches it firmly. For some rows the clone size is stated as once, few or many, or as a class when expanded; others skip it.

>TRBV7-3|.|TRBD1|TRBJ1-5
CASSSQQGARAQPQHF
TGTGCCAGCAGCTCGCAACAGGGGGCGCGGGCCCAGCCCCAGCATTTT
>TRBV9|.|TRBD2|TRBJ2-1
CASSRAQTSPGEQFF
TGTGCCAGCAGCAGAGCTCAGACTAGCCCTGGTGAGCAGTTCTTC
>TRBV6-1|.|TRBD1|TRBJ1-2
CASSGTGTGYGYTF
TGTGCCAGCAGTGGAACCGGGACAGGGTATGGCTACACCTTC
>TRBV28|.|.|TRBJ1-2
CASSSEDRTNYGYTF
TGTGCCAGCAGTTCGGAGGACAGAACTAACTATGGCTACACCTTC
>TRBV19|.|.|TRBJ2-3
CASSAQQGQDTQYF
TGTGCCAGTAGTGCCCAACAGGGACAAGATACGCAGTATTTT
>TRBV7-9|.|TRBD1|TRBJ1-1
CASSIRQGGNTEAFF
TGTGCCAGCAGCATCCGACAGGGGGGGAACACTGAAGCTTTCTTT
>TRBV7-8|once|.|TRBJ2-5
CASSLAGGGRETQYF
TGTGCCAGCAGCTTAGCGGGGGGGGGCCGGGAGACCCAGTACTTC
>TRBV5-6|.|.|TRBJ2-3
CASSLGITDTQYF
TGTGCCAGCAGCTTGGGTATTACAGATACGCAGTATTTT
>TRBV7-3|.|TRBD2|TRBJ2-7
CASSPSGSRYEQYF
TGTGCCAGCAGCCCTAGCGGGAGTCGCTACGAGCAGTACTTC
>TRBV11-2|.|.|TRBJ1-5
CASSRGADQPQHF
TGTGCCAGCAGTAGGGGCGCGGATCAGCCCCAGCATTTT
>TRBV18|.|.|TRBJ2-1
CASSPIDSEQFF
TGTGCCAGCTCACCCATAGATTCAGAGCAGTTCTTC
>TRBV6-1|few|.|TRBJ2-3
CASRAATDTQYF
TGTGCCAGCAGGGCCGCCACAGATACGCAGTATTTT
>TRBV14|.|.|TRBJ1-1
CASSQDRNTEAFF
TGTGCCAGCAGCCAAGATAGAAACACTGAAGCTTTCTTT
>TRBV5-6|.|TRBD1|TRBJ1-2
CASSPGGDDCTF
TGTGCCAGCAGCCCAGGGGGCGATGATTGCACCTTC
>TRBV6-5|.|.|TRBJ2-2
CASSEGDTGELFF
TGTGCCAGCAGTGAAGGGGACACCGGGGAGCTGTTTTTT
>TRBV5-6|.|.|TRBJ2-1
CASTFGSYNEQFF
TGTGCCAGCACTTTCGGGTCCTACAATGAGCAGTTCTTC
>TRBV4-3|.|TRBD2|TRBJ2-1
CASSQGVAGTTYNEQFF
TGCGCCAGCAGCCAAGGGGTAGCGGGAACTACCTACAATGAGCAGTTCTTC
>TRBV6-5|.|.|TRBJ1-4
CASSYEAKSQLFF
TGTGCCAGCAGTTACGAGGCCAAAAGCCAACTGTTTTTT
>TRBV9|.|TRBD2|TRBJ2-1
CASDGGLAIYNEQFF
TGTGCCAGTGACGGTGGACTAGCGATCTACAATGAGCAGTTCTTC
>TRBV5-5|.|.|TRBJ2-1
CASSSLPSSASYNEQFF
TGTGCCAGCAGCAGCTTACCCTCTAGCGCTTCCTACAATGAGCAGTTCTTC
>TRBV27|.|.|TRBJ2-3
CASSLLGGADTQYF
TGTGCCAGCAGTTTATTAGGGGGTGCGGATACGCAGTATTTT
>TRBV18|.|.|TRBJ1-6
CASSRQGNSPLHF
TGTGCCAGCTCACGTCAGGGAAATTCACCCCTCCACTTT
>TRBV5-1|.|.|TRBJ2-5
CASSLGGGETQYF
TGCGCCAGCAGCTTGGGTGGCGGGGAGACCCAGTACTTC
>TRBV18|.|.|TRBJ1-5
CASSGDMINQPQHF
TGTGCCAGCTCAGGGGACATGATCAATCAGCCCCAGCATTTT
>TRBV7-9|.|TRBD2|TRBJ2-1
CASSLGGGPYNEQFF
TGTGCCAGCAGCTTAGGCGGGGGACCGTACAATGAGCAGTTCTTC
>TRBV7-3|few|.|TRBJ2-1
CASSPRPSLAYAYNEQFF
TGTGCCAGCAGCCCTCGACCATCGCTAGCGTATGCATACAATGAGCAGTTCTTC
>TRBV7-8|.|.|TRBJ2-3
CASTNRRRDTQYF
TGTGCCAGCACCAACAGACGTCGAGATACGCAGTATTTT
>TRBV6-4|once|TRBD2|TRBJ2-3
CASSDSGGAGAQYF
TGTGCCAGCAGTGATAGCGGGGGGGCCGGGGCGCAGTATTTT
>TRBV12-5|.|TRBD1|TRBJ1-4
CASGSGTGSHEKLFF
TGTGCTAGTGGTTCCGGGACAGGCAGCCATGAAAAACTGTTTTTT
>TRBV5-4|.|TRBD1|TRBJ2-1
CASSVGQDYNEQFF
TGTGCCAGCAGCGTGGGACAGGACTACAATGAGCAGTTCTTC
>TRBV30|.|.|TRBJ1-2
CAWSHRSEVGYTF
TGTGCCTGGAGTCACAGGAGCGAGGTGGGCTACACCTTC
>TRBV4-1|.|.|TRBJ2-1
CASSPPGVGSYNEQFF
TGCGCCAGCAGTCCACCGGGGGTCGGCTCCTACAATGAGCAGTTCTTC
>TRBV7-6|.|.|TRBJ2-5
CASSLMAGLETQYF
TGTGCCAGCAGCTTAATGGCAGGACTGGAGACCCAGTACTTC
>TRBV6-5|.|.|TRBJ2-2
CASRSMNTGELFF
TGTGCCAGCAGATCAATGAACACCGGGGAGCTGTTTTTT
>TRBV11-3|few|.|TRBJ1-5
CASSSPLRVGQPQHF
TGTGCCAGCAGCTCCCCGTTGAGGGTTGGACAGCCCCAGCATTTT
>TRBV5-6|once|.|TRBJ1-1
CASSLESWRADTEAFF
TGTGCCAGCAGCTTGGAAAGTTGGAGGGCAGACACTGAAGCTTTCTTT
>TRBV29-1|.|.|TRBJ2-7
CSVFLYEQYF
TGCAGCGTTTTCCTGTACGAGCAGTACTTC
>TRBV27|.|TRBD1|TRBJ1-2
CASSVNPGGGYTF
TGTGCCAGCAGCGTCAACCCAGGGGGAGGCTACACCTTC
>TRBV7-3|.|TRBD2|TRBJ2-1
CASKPAGAYNEQFF
TGTGCCAGCAAGCCAGCGGGGGCCTACAATGAGCAGTTCTTC
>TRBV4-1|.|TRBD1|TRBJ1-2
CASSRPTGIAGYTF
TGCGCCAGCAGCAGACCGACAGGGATAGCTGGCTACACCTTC
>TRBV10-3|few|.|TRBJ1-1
CAIGQQNTEAFF
TGTGCCATCGGACAGCAGAACACTGAAGCTTTCTTT
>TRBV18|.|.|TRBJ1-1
CASSETVNTEAFF
TGTGCCAGCTCAGAGACAGTGAACACTGAAGCTTTCTTT
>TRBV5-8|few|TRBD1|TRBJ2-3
CASSLEGQPTDTQYF
TGTGCCAGCAGCTTGGAGGGACAGCCCACAGATACGCAGTATTTT
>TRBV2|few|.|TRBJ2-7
CASRSRWGQYEQYF
TGTGCCAGCAGATCAAGGTGGGGCCAATACGAGCAGTACTTC
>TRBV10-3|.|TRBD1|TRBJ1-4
CAISESPGTGEKLFF
TGTGCCATCAGTGAGTCCCCGGGGACAGGGGAAAAACTGTTTTTT
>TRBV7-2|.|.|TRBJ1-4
CASSLARQGNEKLFF
TGTGCCAGCAGCTTAGCGCGGCAGGGTAATGAAAAACTGTTTTTT
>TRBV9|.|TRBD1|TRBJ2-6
CASSVEEGQGSSGANVLTF
TGTGCCAGCAGCGTAGAGGAAGGACAGGGAAGCTCTGGGGCCAACGTCCTGACTTTC
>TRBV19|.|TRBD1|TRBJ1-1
CASSRRGQGNTEAFF
TGTGCCAGTAGTAGACGGGGACAGGGAAACACTGAAGCTTTCTTT
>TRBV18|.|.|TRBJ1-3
CASSPTSLSGNTIYF
TGTGCCAGCTCACCAACTAGTCTCTCTGGAAACACCATATATTTT
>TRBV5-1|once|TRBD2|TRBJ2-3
CASSLAGASGGLSTDTQYF
TGCGCCAGCAGCTTGGCCGGGGCTAGCGGGGGCCTCAGCACAGATACGCAGTATTTT